This entry lists 5 T cell receptor beta chains sequenced from one sample in a study of T cell repertoires in cytomegalovirus infection. One entry per CDR3 protein results from TCRdb running MiXCR on the reads. Here the sample spans approximately 1,000,000 distinct CDR3 sequences, 30% to 40% being singletons. Antigens of these TCRs are unknown. The source material was cultured CD8+ T cells from PBMCs, sampled from culture after CMV antigen stimulation. The receptors were gathered from a human donor in good health (CMV status not recorded). Some clones in this sample may be carry-over from other donors' samples.

This sequence joins TRBV6-5 and TRBJ2-2; 7 positions match TRBD1. Losses at the gene ends were 2 bases for V and 4 bases for J; bases not matched to a gene: 4. The length of the CDR3 is 15 residues. CDR1 and CDR2 (germline): MNHEY, SVGAGI. CDR3 protein: CASSYEGAPTGELFF. The CDR3 bases are TGTGCCAGCAGTTACGAGGGGGCTCCCACCGGGGAGCTGTTTTTT.

This clonotype showed up just a few times. This sequence joins TRBV11-2 and TRBJ2-4; D gene unclear. Deletions cut 1 base from V and 8 bases from J, with 9 bases between. CDR3 size: 13 residues. CDR1 is SGHAT, CDR2 FQNNGV, per germline. This CDR3 reads CASSLASGDIQYF. As DNA, the CDR3 is TGTGCCAGCAGCTTAGCCTCCGGTGACATTCAGTACTTC. Complete variable domain (other parts from reference TRBV11-2 and TRBJ2-4): EAGVAQSPRYKIIEKRQSVAFWCNPISGHATLYWYQQILGQGPKLLIQFQNNGVVDDSQLPKDRFSAERLKGVDSTLKIQPAKLEDSAVYLCASSLASGDIQYFGAGTRLSVL.

This clonotype was seen more than once but under ten times. The chain uses TRBV3-1 and TRBJ2-1; D gene ambiguous. Trimming left V 0 bases short and J 3 bases short, with 3 bases between. Germline CDR1 is LGHDT and CDR2 is YNNKEL (reference sequence). The CDR3 runs 13 residues. The chain's CDR3 is CASSQDYYNEQFF. DNA of the CDR3: TGTGCCAGCAGCCAAGACTACTACAATGAGCAGTTCTTC.

This rearrangement joins TRBV10-1 to TRBJ2-1; D possibly corresponds to TRBD2 (6 bases). With 2 bases removed from V and 0 bases from J, the gap between germline ends came to 14 bases. The CDR3 runs to 17 residues. Germline loops: CDR1 WNHNN, CDR2 SYGVQD (reference sequence). The chain's CDR3 is CASSEARGASSYNEQFF. Here the CDR3 DNA reads TGCGCCAGCAGTGAGGCCCGCGGGGCGAGCTCCTACAATGAGCAGTTCTTC.

The V and J genes are TRBV7-6 and TRBJ1-1; D remains ambiguous. The V end was cut by 4 bases, the J end by 0 bases, with 12 bases between. This CDR3 is 15 amino acids long. From germline, CDR1 is SGHVS and CDR2 FNYEAQ. Written as DNA, the CDR3 is TGTGCCAGCAGCTCGGAATCATCCATGAACACTGAAGCTTTCTTT. It yields the protein CASSSESSMNTEAFF.